This entry lists 9 T cell receptor beta chains sequenced from one sample in a study of stem cell transplantation in POMP-related autoinflammatory disease. Repertoires were generated with immunoSEQ multiplex PCR, while TCRdb's copy carries only in-frame clones and drops some. The repertoire holds roughly 28,000 clones, with roughly 80% as singletons. This specimen consisted of CD4+ T cells from PBMCs, obtained before stem cell transplantation. The origin of the receptors is a human donor with POMP-related autoinflammation and immune dysregulation (PRAID).

This sequence joins TRBV18 and TRBJ1-2; 9 bases agree with TRBD1. The CDR3 totals 14 residues. Germline V gene sequence: CDR1 KGHSH, CDR2 LQKENI. The junction had 1 base not matched to a gene; V was cut back by 3 bases and J by 2 bases. The CDR3 DNA is TGTGCCAGCTCACCCGGGACAGGGAACTATGGCTACACCTTC. Translation: CASSPGTGNYGYTF. Supplemented by reference TRBV18 and TRBJ1-2, the full variable domain reads NAGVMQNPRHLVRRRGQEARLRCSPMKGHSHVYWYRQLPEEGLKFMVYLQKENIIDESGMPKERFSAEFPKEGPSILRIQQVVRGDSAAYFCASSPGTGNYGYTFGSGTRLTVV.

The gene calls are TRBV10-3 and TRBJ1-1, with D possibly being TRBD1 (6 bases). Germline V gene lookup returns CDR1 ENHRY and CDR2 SYGVKD. The CDR3 is 14 residues long. V lost 3 bases and J lost 4, with 12 bases in between. CDR3 sequence: CAISDGGRATEAFF. The CDR3 nucleotides are TGTGCCATCAGTGATGGGGGCAGGGCCACTGAAGCTTTCTTT.

This chain connects TRBV18 to TRBJ1-3; D not certain. Germline V gene lookup returns CDR1 KGHSH and CDR2 LQKENI. This CDR3 is built from 17 residues. Trimming removed 0 bases at V and 7 bases at J, with 19 bases between. CDR3 sequence (DNA): TGTGCCAGCTCACCACCTACGACGGCAACGAGGTCGAACACCATATATTTT. Encoded protein: CASSPPTTATRSNTIYF.

The CDR3 DNA is TGTGCCTGGAGCCATCACTATGGCTACACCTTC. Translated, it gives CAWSHHYGYTF. V and J are TRBV30 and TRBJ1-2; D is unresolved. The CDR3 extends over 11 amino acids. Germline V gene sequence: CDR1 GTSNPN, CDR2 SVGIG (reference sequence). V was clipped by 3 bases and J by 3 bases, with 5 bases between them.

About this clone itself: The junction departs from germline at one end; a sequencing error may be responsible. The chain has TRBV28 and TRBJ2-7; D gene unclear. The V gene's germline CDR1 is MDHEN and CDR2 SYDVKM. The CDR3 has 16 amino acids. The CDR3: CASSLSRFPLPYEQYF. CDR3 sequence (DNA): TGTGCCAGCAGCTTATCACGGTTTCCCTTACCCTACGAGCAGTACTTC.

The chain employs TRBV7-3 and TRBJ2-5, with a possible D match to TRBD2 (5 bases). The CDR3 has 13 amino acids. V shed 3 bases and J shed 5 bases, with 10 bases lying between them. The germline V gene encodes CDR1 SGHTA and CDR2 FQGTGA. This chain's CDR3 is CASSLRVRETQYF. The DNA for the CDR3 is TGTGCCAGCAGCTTGAGGGTTCGGGAGACCCAGTACTTC.

The chain employs TRBV21-1 and TRBJ2-7. TRBV21-1 is a listed pseudogene. This CDR3 region has 15 residues. The CDR3 region has the DNA TGTGCCAGCAGCAAAAAGGGAGACAGCACCTACGAGCAGTACTTC. Amino acids: CASSKKGDSTYEQYF.

The chain joins TRBV5-1 to TRBJ1-1; 12 positions agree with TRBD1. V was clipped by 3 bases and J by 7 bases; unmatched bases: 19. The CDR3 has 19 amino acids. CDR1 and CDR2 from the germline V gene are SGHRS and YFSETQ. DNA of the CDR3: TGCGCCAGCAGCTATGGACCCGGGACAGGGGGCATACCCGGTGGTGAAGCTTTCTTT. Its translation is CASSYGPGTGGIPGGEAFF. The full variable domain, with the rest looked up from reference TRBV5-1 and TRBJ1-1, is KAGVTQTPRYLIKTRGQQVTLSCSPISGHRSVSWYQQTPGQGLQFLFEYFSETQRNKGNFPGRFSGRQFSNSRSEMNVSTLELGDSALYLCASSYGPGTGGIPGGEAFFGQGTRLTVV.

The V call is TRBV6-1, the J call TRBJ2-2; the D gene could be TRBD1 or TRBD2 (5 bases each). This CDR3 region has 15 residues. Per the germline V gene, CDR1 is MNHNS and CDR2 is SASEGT. Trimming pared 3 bases from V and 6 bases from J, leaving 14 bases between. The CDR3 DNA follows: TGTGCCAGCAGTGACAGGGCCGGGGCGTCCGGGGAGCTGTTTTTT. It yields the protein CASSDRAGASGELFF.